The 8 T cell receptor beta chains listed next were all sequenced from one sample in a study of cytomegalovirus exposure and HLA in healthy donors. Researchers ran the PCR with 60 Vbeta and 13 Jbeta primers. Clones were read by immunoSEQ multiplex PCR, and TCRdb kept only the in-frame ones, dropping some. The sample includes about 300,000 clones, roughly 89% seen only once; the top ten take 4%. Sequences were obtained from PBMCs. These receptors originate from a man in his forties in good health and CMV-seropositive.

V is TRBV6-5 and J is TRBJ2-5, with 9 bases lining up with TRBD1. This CDR3 contains 13 residues. J gave up 5 bases and V 6 bases, and 4 bases lay outside the gene matches. The germline V gene has CDR1 MNHEY and CDR2 SVGAGI. DNA of the CDR3: TGTGCCAGCAGGCTGACAGGGGGGGAGACCCAGTACTTC. As protein: CASRLTGGETQYF.

The gene calls are TRBV7-2 and TRBJ1-4; D is possibly TRBD1 (6 bases). Germline lookup yields CDR1 SGHTA and CDR2 FQGNSA. Deletions cut 6 bases from V and 8 bases from J, with 13 bases between. The CDR3 spans 13 residues. As DNA, the CDR3 is TGTGCCAGCAGTGGTGTTACAGGGGAAAAACTGTTTTTT. As protein: CASSGVTGEKLFF.

This clone was counted a few times. The chain recombines TRBV5-4 with TRBJ1-3; 7 nucleotides line up with TRBD1. V lost 5 bases, J lost 0 bases, and 5 bases stayed unmatched. From germline, CDR1 is SGHNT and CDR2 YYREEE (reference sequence). The CDR3 runs 15 residues. The CDR3 DNA follows: TGTGCCAGCAGTCAGGGGGGCATCTCTGGAAACACCATATATTTT. Translation gives CASSQGGISGNTIYF. Full variable domain (missing parts from reference TRBV5-4 and TRBJ1-3): ETGVTQSPTHLIKTRGQQVTLRCSSQSGHNTVSWYQQALGQGPQFIFQYYREEENGRGNFPPRFSGLQFPNYSSELNVNALELDDSALYLCASSQGGISGNTIYFGEGSWLTVV.

The chain recombines TRBV5-8 with TRBJ2-3; 10 bases align to TRBD2. V lost 2 bases, J lost 2 bases, and 5 bases stayed unmatched. Per germline, CDR1 SGHTS and CDR2 YDEGEE. The CDR3 loop spans 16 amino acids. In nucleotides, the CDR3 is TGTGCCAGCAGCTTACGGCTAGCGGGAGTCACAGATACGCAGTATTTT. Translation: CASSLRLAGVTDTQYF.

The chain carries TRBV4-2 and TRBJ1-5, with D uncertain. Germline loops: CDR1 LGHNA, CDR2 YNFKEQ. V lost 0 bases, J lost 4 bases, and 10 bases lay in between. The CDR3 is 15 residues long. The CDR3 bases are TGTGCCAGCAGCCAAGAAGATCGGGGAAATCAGCCCCAGCATTTT. Translating gives CASSQEDRGNQPQHF.

The chain combines TRBV21-1 with TRBJ1-1; no DNA check was done on the table's D call, TRBD1. TRBV21-1 is a listed pseudogene. CDR3 length equals 16 residues. DNA for the CDR3: TGTGCCAGCAGCAAACCCGGGGACAGGGTGGTCACTGAAGCTTTCTTT. Translated: CASSKPGDRVVTEAFF.

The chain couples TRBV5-8 to TRBJ1-2; TRBD1 agrees at 9 bases. The CDR3 is made up of 13 amino acids. V dropped 3 bases and J dropped 11; count of bases not matched to a gene: 8. Germline assignment: CDR1 SGHTS and CDR2 YDEGEE. In DNA form, the CDR3 reads TGTGCCAGCAGCTGGGGGTGGACAGGGGTGTACACCTTC. Translating gives CASSWGWTGVYTF.

The V and J genes are TRBV4-1 and TRBJ2-7; 8 nucleotides match TRBD2. The CDR3 is made up of 15 amino acids. Per the germline V gene, CDR1 is MGHRA and CDR2 is YSYEKL. V was pared by 0 bases and J by 5 bases, with 6 bases of the junction left unmatched. This chain's CDR3 is CASSQDPSGSDEQYF. The CDR3 nucleotides are TGCGCCAGCAGCCAAGACCCTAGCGGGTCCGACGAGCAGTACTTC.